The clone carrying this T cell receptor beta chain was observed many times. With 1 base clipped from V and 6 bases from J, the junction kept 1 base outside the gene matches. Per germline, CDR1 SGHRS and CDR2 YFSETQ. The CDR3 is 14 residues long. The sample is drawn from a study of neurological immune-mediated disorders. MiXCR, applied by TCRdb to the 5' RACE reads, yields one record per CDR3 protein. The table has roughly 65,000 distinct CDR3 sequences, over 5% seen once. The sequencing sample was made of PBMCs. This chain links TRBV5-1 with TRBJ2-7, with 13 bases aligning to TRBD2. This clonotype was obtained from a human donor with multiple sclerosis. The donor label of this sample is uncertain. CDR3 residues: CASSLRTSGGEQYF. Written as DNA, the CDR3 is TGCGCCAGCAGCTTGCGGACTAGCGGGGGCGAGCAGTACTTC.